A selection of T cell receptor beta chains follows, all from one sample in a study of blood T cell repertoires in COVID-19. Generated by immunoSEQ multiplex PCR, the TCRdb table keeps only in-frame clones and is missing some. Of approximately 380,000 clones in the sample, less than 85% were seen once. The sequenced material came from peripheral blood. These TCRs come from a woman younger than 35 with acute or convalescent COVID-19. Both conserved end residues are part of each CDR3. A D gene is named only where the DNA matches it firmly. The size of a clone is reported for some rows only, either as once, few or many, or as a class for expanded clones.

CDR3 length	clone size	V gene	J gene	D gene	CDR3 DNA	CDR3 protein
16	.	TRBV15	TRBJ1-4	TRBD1	TGTGCCACCAGCAGAGACGGACAGGGTAGGGGAGAAAAACTGTTTTTT	CATSRDGQGRGEKLFF
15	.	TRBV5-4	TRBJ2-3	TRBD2	TGTGCCAGCAGCATCTGGACGGGAGGGATAGATACGCAGTATTTT	CASSIWTGGIDTQYF
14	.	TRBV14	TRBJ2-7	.	TGTGCCAGCAGCCAGTCTCGAGGGTCCTACGAGCAGTACTTC	CASSQSRGSYEQYF
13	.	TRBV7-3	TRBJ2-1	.	TGTGCCAGCAGCGGAAACAGGTACAATGAGCAGTTCTTC	CASSGNRYNEQFF
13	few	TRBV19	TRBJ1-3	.	TGTGCCAGTACTGAGACGCGGGGAAACACCATATATTTT	CASTETRGNTIYF
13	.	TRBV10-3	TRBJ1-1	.	TGTGCCATCAGTGAGTCTGCGAGGCAGGAAGCTTTCTTT	CAISESARQEAFF
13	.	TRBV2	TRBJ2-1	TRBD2	TGTGCCAGCAGTGAACTCCTAGCGGGTGAGCAGTTCTTC	CASSELLAGEQFF
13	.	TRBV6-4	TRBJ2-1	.	TGTGCCAGCAGTGAGGGCTACGACAATGAGCAGTTCTTC	CASSEGYDNEQFF
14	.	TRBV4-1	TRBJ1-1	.	TGCGCCAGCAGCCACCCCAGTCTGAACACTGAAGCTTTCTTT	CASSHPSLNTEAFF
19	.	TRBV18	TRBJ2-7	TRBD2	TGTGCCAGCTCACCTTCGCCGGGACTAGCGGCCTCAGACTACTACGAGCAGTACTTC	CASSPSPGLAASDYYEQYF
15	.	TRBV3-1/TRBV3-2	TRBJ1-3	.	TGTGCCAGCAGCCAGGAGGGAGTCGGTGGAAACACCATATATTTT	CASSQEGVGGNTIYF
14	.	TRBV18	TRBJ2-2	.	TGTGCCAGCTCACCGCAGACGAACACCGGGGAGCTGTTTTTT	CASSPQTNTGELFF
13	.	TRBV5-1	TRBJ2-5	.	TGCGCCAGCAGCTTCGGGGGGCCAGAGACCCAGTACTTC	CASSFGGPETQYF
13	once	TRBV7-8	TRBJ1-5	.	TGTGCCAGCAGCTCGGGGGGAACGCAGCCCCAGCATTTT	CASSSGGTQPQHF
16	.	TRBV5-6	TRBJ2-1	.	TGTGCCAGCAGATATTTTACTGTTGACTCCTACAATGAGCAGTTCTTC	CASRYFTVDSYNEQFF
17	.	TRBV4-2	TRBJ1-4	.	TGTGCCAGCAGCCAGGACTCATATTCCGGGATCGGTGAAAAACTGTTTTTT	CASSQDSYSGIGEKLFF
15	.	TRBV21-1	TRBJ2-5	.	TGTGCCAGCAGCAAAGATCCGGGGTTGGGGGAGACCCAGTACTTC	CASSKDPGLGETQYF
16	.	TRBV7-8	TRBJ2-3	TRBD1	TGTGCCAGCAGCTTAGGTGGGACAGGGGGCAGGTATACGCAGTATTTT	CASSLGGTGGRYTQYF
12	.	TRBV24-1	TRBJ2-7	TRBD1	TGTGCCACCAGTGAAGAGGACAGGGCGTTGGACTTC	CATSEEDRALDF
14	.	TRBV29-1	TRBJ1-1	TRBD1	TGCAGCGTTAAAAAATCCGGGACAGTCTCTGAAGCTTTCTTT	CSVKKSGTVSEAFF
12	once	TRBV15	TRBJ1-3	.	TGTGCCACCCGGGGGTCTGGAAACACCATATATTTT	CATRGSGNTIYF
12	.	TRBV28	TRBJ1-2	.	TGTGCCAGCAGCCTAGATCACTATGGCTACACCTTC	CASSLDHYGYTF
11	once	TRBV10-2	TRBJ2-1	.	TGCGCCAGCAGTGATAGCCGGGAGCAGTTCTTC	CASSDSREQFF
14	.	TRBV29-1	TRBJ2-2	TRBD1	TGCAGCGTTGTGGGGACAGCTTGGCCCGGGGAGCTGTTTTTT	CSVVGTAWPGELFF
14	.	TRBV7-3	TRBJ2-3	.	TGTGCCAGCAGCTCCAACGACCGGACTAATACGCAGTATTTT	CASSSNDRTNTQYF
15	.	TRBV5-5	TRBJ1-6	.	TGTGCGGGAGCGGAGGACCTGCCCTATAATTCACCCCTCCACTTT	CAGAEDLPYNSPLHF
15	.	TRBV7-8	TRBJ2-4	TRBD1	TGTGCCAGCAGCCTACTCGGACAGGGGTCAAACATTCAGTACTTC	CASSLLGQGSNIQYF
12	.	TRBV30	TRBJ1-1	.	TGTGCCTGGAGTGCCCTCCTCCCTGAAGCTTTCTTT	CAWSALLPEAFF
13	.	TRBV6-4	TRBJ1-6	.	TGTGCCAGCAGTTCCACATCTAATTCACCCCTCCACTTT	CASSSTSNSPLHF
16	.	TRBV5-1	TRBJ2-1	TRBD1	TGCGCCAGCAGCTTATCCTGGGACAGTGAGTGGAGTGAGCAGTTCTTC	CASSLSWDSEWSEQFF
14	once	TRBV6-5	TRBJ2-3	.	TGTGCCAGCAGTAGGACAGATGGCACAGATACGCAGTATTTT	CASSRTDGTDTQYF
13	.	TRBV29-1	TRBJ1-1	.	TGCAGCGTACGACAGGTCCTTTTATCCGAAGCTTTCTTT	CSVRQVLLSEAFF
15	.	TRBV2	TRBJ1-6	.	TGTGCCAGCAGTGAAAGTCGCCAGGGTGGATCACCCCTCCACTTT	CASSESRQGGSPLHF
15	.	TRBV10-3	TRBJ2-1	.	TGTGCCATCAGTGACGGGAGATCCTCCTACAATGAGCAGTTCTTC	CAISDGRSSYNEQFF
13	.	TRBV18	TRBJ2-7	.	TGTGCCAGCTCACCACAGGGGGCCTACGAGCAGTACTTC	CASSPQGAYEQYF
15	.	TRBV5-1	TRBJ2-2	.	TGCGCCAGCAGCTTGGCGGAGAGGGTTCCCGGGGAGCTGTTTTTT	CASSLAERVPGELFF
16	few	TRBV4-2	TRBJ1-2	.	TGTGCCAGCAGCCAAGATACCAGTGGGCAGAACTATGGCTACACCTTC	CASSQDTSGQNYGYTF
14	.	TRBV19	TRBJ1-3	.	TGTGCCAGTAGTAGTACAGGGACTGGAAACACCATATATTTT	CASSSTGTGNTIYF
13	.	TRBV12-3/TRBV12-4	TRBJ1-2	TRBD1	TGTGCCAGCAGCCAGGGACAGACATATGGCTACACCTTC	CASSQGQTYGYTF
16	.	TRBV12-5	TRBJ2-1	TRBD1	TGTGCTAGTGGTTTGGGGGACAGGGGGAGAAACAATGAGCAGTTCTTC	CASGLGDRGRNNEQFF
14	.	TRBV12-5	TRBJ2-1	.	TGTGCTAGTGGTTTGGGACTCTCGACGAATGAGCAGTTCTTC	CASGLGLSTNEQFF
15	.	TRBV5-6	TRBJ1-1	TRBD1	TGTGCCAGCAGCTTTATGGACAGGCCGATGGACGATGCTTTCTTT	CASSFMDRPMDDAFF
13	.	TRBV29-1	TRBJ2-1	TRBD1	TGCAGCTTATACAGGGGGCTCTCAAATGAGCAGTTCTTC	CSLYRGLSNEQFF
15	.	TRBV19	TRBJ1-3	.	TGTGCCAGTAGTCGGTTATTCCACTCTGGAAACACCATATATTTT	CASSRLFHSGNTIYF
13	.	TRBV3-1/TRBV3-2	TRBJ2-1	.	TGTGCCAGCAGCCAGTGGTCCGGCAATGAGCAGTTCTTC	CASSQWSGNEQFF
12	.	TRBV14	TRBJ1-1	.	TGTGCCAGCGGCCTCAAAGTGGGAGTAGCTTTCTTT	CASGLKVGVAFF
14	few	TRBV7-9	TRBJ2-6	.	TGTGCCAGCAGCGCGATAACGGGGGCCAACGTCCTGACTTTC	CASSAITGANVLTF
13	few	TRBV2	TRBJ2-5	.	TGTGCCAGCAGTGCACAGGGTGCCGAGACCCAGTACTTC	CASSAQGAETQYF
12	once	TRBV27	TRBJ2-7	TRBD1	TGTGCCAGCAGGACAGGGCTCTACGAGCAGTACTTC	CASRTGLYEQYF
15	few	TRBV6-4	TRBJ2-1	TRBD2	TGTGCCAGCAGTATGACTAGCGGGGAGTACAATGAGCAGTTCTTC	CASSMTSGEYNEQFF